The clone carrying this TCR beta chain was recorded a few times. Amplified TCR beta CDR3 regions came from RNA transcripts. Carried out on the TCR CDR3, a first-round RT-PCR used the HTBI primer set. TCRdb independently ran MiXCR on the multiplex PCR reads; one entry per CDR3 protein. This table holds about 300,000 distinct CDR3 sequences, about 19% found once. The CDR3 is 16 residues long. Germline values: CDR1 MGHRA, CDR2 YSYEKL. Deletions cut 0 bases from V and 6 bases from J, with 17 bases between. The data were obtained in a study of T cells in Graves' hyperthyroidism and ophthalmopathy. This receptor was identified in a middle-aged man with Graves' ophthalmopathy. Sequenced sample: blood. The V and J genes are TRBV4-1 and TRBJ2-5, with D possibly TRBD1 on 6 matching bases. The CDR3 region is CASSQDAGVVWQTQYF. The CDR3, as DNA: TGCGCCAGCAGCCAAGACGCAGGGGTAGTCTGGCAGACCCAGTACTTC.